The 6 T cell receptor beta chains in this list originate from one sample, sequenced in a study of cytomegalovirus exposure and HLA in healthy donors. A multiplex PCR was run with 60 Vbeta primers and 13 Jbeta primers. The protocol was immunoSEQ multiplex PCR, while the TCRdb copy is restricted to in-frame clones and leaves out a portion. The sample includes around 140,000 clones, approximately 80% of them seen just once. The sample consisted of PBMCs. The receptors were sampled from an older woman in good health and CMV-seronegative.

The chain links TRBV7-3 to TRBJ2-4; 7 bases match TRBD1. The CDR3 has 15 amino acids. Germline loops: CDR1 SGHTA, CDR2 FQGTGA. V gave up 2 bases and J gave up 3 bases; unmatched junction bases: 4. The CDR3 DNA reads TGTGCCAGCAGCTTAGAGACAGGGATCAAAAACATTCAGTACTTC. Protein sequence: CASSLETGIKNIQYF.

The rearrangement links TRBV9 to TRBJ2-1, with 7 bases aligning to TRBD1. Germline values: CDR1 SGDLS, CDR2 YYNGEE. The CDR3 loop spans 16 amino acids. After removal of 3 bases from V and 7 bases from J, the junction contained 13 bases not matched to a gene. The CDR3 coding sequence is TGTGCCAGCAGCGGACATAGACAGGGACCCGCGAATGAGCAGTTCTTC. This encodes CASSGHRQGPANEQFF.

V and J are TRBV5-6 and TRBJ2-1; TRBD2 aligns across 13 bases. Germline CDR1 is SGHDT and CDR2 is YYEEEE. J lost 6 bases, V lost 4 bases, and 7 bases had no gene match. The CDR3 runs 16 residues. CDR3 protein: CASSRVGTSGTNEQFF. In DNA, the CDR3 is TGTGCCAGCAGCCGCGTAGGGACTAGCGGGACCAATGAGCAGTTCTTC.

This clone was seen a few times. V and J are TRBV2 and TRBJ2-7; 11 bases line up with TRBD2. Unmatched junction bases numbered 9, after V lost 5 bases and J lost 6 bases. In germline, CDR1 is SNHLY, CDR2 FYNNEI. The CDR3 runs to 15 residues. The CDR3 protein is CASSSSGRASSEQYF. The DNA for the CDR3 is TGTGCCAGCAGTAGTAGCGGGAGGGCGTCTTCCGAGCAGTACTTC.

This sequence joins TRBV6-5 and TRBJ1-1; a weak D match, TRBD1 (5 bases). V was pared by 6 bases and J by 4 bases, with 15 bases between. The CDR3 totals 14 residues. CDR1 MNHEY and CDR2 SVGAGI come from the germline V gene. The CDR3, as DNA: TGTGCCAGCAGCCCCTCGGGGGTTCTCACTGAAGCTTTCTTT. As protein: CASSPSGVLTEAFF.

The genes are TRBV19 and TRBJ1-1, with 10 bases aligning to TRBD1. This CDR3 contains 14 residues. V lost 6 bases and J lost 1; bases outside the gene matches: 2. Looked up from germline, CDR1 is LNHDA and CDR2 is SQIVND (reference sequence). Written as DNA, the CDR3 is TGTGCCAGTAGAGGGACAGGGGAGAACACTGAAGCTTTCTTT. Translation gives CASRGTGENTEAFF.